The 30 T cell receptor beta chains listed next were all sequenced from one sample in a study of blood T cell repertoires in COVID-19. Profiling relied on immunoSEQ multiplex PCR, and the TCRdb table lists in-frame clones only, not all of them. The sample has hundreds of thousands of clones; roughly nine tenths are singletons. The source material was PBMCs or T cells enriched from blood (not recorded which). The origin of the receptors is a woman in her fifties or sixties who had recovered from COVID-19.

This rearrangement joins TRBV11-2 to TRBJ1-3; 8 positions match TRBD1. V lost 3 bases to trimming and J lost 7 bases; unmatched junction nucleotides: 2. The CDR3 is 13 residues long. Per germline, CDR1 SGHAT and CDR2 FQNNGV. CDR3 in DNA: TGTGCCAGCAGCTTCACAGGGGGGAACACCATATATTTT. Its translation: CASSFTGGNTIYF.

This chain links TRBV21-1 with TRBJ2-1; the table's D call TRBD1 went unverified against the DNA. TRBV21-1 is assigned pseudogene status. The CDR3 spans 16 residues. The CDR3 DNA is TGTGCCAGCAGCATGATGACAGTTTTTATCTACAATGAGCAGTTCTTC. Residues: CASSMMTVFIYNEQFF.

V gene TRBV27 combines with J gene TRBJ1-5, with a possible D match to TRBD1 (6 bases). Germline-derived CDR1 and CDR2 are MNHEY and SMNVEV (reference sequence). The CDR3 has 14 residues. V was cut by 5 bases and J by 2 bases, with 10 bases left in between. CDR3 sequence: CASSATGRNQPQHF. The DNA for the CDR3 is TGTGCCAGCAGTGCCACAGGGCGCAATCAGCCCCAGCATTTT.

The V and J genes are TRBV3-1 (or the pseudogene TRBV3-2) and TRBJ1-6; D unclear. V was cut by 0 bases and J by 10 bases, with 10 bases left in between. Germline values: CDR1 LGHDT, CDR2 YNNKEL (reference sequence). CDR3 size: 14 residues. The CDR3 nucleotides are TGTGCCAGCAGCCAAGATAGTCCGTTCTCACCCCTCCACTTT. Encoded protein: CASSQDSPFSPLHF.

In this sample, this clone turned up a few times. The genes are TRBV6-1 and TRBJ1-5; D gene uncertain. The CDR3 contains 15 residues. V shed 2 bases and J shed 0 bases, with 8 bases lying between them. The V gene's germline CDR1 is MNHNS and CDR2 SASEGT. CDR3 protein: CASSEPTGSNQPQHF. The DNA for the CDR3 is TGTGCCAGCAGTGAACCGACGGGTAGCAATCAGCCCCAGCATTTT.

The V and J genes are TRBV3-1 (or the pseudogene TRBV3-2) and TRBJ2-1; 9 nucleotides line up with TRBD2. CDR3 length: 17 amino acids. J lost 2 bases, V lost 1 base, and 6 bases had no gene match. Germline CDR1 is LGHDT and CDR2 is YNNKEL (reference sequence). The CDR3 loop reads CASSQAGRGGAYNEQFF. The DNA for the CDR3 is TGTGCCAGCAGCCAAGCGGGTCGCGGGGGGGCCTACAATGAGCAGTTCTTC.

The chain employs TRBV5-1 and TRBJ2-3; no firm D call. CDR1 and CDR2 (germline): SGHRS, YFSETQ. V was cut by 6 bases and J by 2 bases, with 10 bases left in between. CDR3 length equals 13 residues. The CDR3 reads CASKELSTDTQYF. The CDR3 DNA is TGCGCCAGCAAGGAGCTCTCCACAGATACGCAGTATTTT.

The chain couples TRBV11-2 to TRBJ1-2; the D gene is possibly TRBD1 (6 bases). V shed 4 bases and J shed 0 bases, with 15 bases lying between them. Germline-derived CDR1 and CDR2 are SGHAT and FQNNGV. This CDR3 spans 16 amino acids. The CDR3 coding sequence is TGTGCCAGCAGCTGGGGTGGACAGCTAACTAACTATGGCTACACCTTC. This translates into CASSWGGQLTNYGYTF.

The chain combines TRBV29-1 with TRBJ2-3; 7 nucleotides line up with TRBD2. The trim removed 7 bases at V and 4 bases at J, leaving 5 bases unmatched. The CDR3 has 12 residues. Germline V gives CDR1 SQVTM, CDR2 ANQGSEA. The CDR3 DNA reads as TGCAGCGCCTCTCGGGGGGCAGATACGCAGTATTTT. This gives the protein CSASRGADTQYF.

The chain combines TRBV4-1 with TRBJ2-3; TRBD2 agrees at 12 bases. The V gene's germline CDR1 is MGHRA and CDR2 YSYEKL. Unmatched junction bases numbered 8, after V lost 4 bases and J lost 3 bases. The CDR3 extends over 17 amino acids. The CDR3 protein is CASSRTELAGGTDTQYF. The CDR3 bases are TGCGCCAGCAGCCGTACCGAACTAGCGGGGGGAACAGATACGCAGTATTTT.

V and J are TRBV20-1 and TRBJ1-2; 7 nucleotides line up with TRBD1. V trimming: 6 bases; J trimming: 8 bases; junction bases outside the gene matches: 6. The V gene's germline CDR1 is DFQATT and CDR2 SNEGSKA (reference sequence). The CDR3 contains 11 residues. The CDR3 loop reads CSAKTGRGYTF. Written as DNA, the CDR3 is TGCAGTGCCAAGACAGGGCGAGGCTACACCTTC.

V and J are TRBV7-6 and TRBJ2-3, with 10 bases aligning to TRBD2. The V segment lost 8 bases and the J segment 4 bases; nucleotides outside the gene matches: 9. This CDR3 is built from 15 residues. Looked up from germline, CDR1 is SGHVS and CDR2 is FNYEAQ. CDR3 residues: CASSPGSGGADTQYF. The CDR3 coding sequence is TGTGCCAGCTCCCCGGGGAGCGGGGGGGCAGATACGCAGTATTTT.

The CDR3: CASSKSSYNEQFF. DNA for the CDR3: TGTGCCAGCAGTAAGAGCTCCTACAATGAGCAGTTCTTC. This rearrangement joins TRBV6-5 to TRBJ2-1; D gene ambiguous. With 5 bases removed from V and 0 bases from J, the gap between germline ends came to 5 bases. The germline CDR1 and CDR2 sequences are MNHEY and SVGAGI. The CDR3 extends over 13 amino acids.

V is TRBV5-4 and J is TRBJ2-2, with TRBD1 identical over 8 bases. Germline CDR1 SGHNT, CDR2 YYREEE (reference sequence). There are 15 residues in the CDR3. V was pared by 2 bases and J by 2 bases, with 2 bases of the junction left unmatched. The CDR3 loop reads CASSFRGLNTGELFF. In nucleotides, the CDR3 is TGTGCCAGCAGCTTCAGGGGGCTTAACACCGGGGAGCTGTTTTTT.

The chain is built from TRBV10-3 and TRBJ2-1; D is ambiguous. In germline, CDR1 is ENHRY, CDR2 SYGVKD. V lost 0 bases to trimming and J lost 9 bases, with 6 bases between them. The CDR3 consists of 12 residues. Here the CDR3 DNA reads TGTGCCATCAGTGAGTCGATGAGTGAGCAGTTCTTC. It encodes CAISESMSEQFF.

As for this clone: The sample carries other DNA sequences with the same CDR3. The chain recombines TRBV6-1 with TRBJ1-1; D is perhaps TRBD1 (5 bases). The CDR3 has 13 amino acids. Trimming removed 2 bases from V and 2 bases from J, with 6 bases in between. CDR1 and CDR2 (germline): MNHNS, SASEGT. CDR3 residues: CASSEQGNTEAFF. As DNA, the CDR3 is TGTGCCAGCAGTGAACAGGGTAACACTGAAGCTTTCTTT.

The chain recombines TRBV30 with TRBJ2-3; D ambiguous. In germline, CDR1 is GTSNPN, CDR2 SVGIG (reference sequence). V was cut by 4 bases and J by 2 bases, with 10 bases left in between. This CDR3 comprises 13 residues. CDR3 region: CAWNLAHTDTQYF. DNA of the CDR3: TGTGCCTGGAATTTGGCCCACACAGATACGCAGTATTTT.

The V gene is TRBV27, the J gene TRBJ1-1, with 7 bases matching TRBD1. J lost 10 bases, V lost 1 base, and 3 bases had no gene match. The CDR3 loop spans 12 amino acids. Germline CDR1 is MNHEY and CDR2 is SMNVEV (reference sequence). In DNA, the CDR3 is TGTGCCAGCAGTTTATACAGGGGTAGAGCTTTCTTT. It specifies CASSLYRGRAFF.

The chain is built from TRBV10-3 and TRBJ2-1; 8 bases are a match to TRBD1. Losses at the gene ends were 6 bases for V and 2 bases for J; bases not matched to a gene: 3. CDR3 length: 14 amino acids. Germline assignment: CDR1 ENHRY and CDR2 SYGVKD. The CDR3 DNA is TGTGCCATCAGGGGACAGGCGACCTACAATGAGCAGTTCTTC. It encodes CAIRGQATYNEQFF.

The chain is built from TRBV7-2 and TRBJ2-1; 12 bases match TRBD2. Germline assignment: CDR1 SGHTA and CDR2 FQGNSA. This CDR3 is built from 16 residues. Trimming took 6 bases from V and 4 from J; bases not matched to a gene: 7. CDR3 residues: CASRSLAGGPYNEQFF. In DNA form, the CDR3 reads TGTGCCAGCAGGTCGCTAGCGGGGGGGCCTTACAATGAGCAGTTCTTC.

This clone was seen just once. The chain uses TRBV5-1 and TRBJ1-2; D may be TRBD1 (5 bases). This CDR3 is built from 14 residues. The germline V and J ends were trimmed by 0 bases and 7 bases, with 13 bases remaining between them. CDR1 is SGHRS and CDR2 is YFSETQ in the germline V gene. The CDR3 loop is CASSLEGQGGGYTF. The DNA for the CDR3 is TGCGCCAGCAGCTTGGAGGGGCAGGGTGGTGGCTACACCTTC. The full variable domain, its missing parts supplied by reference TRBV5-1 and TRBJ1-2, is KAGVTQTPRYLIKTRGQQVTLSCSPISGHRSVSWYQQTPGQGLQFLFEYFSETQRNKGNFPGRFSGRQFSNSRSEMNVSTLELGDSALYLCASSLEGQGGGYTFGSGTRLTVV.

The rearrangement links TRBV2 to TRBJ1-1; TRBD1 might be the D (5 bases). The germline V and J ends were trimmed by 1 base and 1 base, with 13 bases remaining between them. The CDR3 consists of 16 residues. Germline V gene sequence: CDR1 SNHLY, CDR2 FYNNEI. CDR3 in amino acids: CASSEEGRGGNTEAFF. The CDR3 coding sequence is TGTGCCAGCAGTGAAGAAGGAAGGGGTGGGAACACTGAAGCTTTCTTT.

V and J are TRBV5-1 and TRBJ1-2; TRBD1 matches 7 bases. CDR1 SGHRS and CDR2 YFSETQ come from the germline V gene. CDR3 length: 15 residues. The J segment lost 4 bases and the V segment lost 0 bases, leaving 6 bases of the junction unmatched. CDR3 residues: CASSLALAGGYGYTF. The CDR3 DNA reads TGCGCCAGCAGCTTGGCCTTGGCAGGGGGCTATGGCTACACCTTC.

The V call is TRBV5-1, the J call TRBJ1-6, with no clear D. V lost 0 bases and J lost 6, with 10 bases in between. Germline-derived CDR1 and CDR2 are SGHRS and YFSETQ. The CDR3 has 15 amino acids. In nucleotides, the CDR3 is TGCGCCAGCAGCTTGGGGCAGTCGGGTAATTCACCCCTCCACTTT. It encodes CASSLGQSGNSPLHF.

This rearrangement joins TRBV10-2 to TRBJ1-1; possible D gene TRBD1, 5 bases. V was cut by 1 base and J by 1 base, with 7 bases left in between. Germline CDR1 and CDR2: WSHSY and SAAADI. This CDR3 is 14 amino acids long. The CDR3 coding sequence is TGCGCCAGCAGTGAGTACAGGTCGAACACTGAAGCTTTCTTT. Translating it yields CASSEYRSNTEAFF.

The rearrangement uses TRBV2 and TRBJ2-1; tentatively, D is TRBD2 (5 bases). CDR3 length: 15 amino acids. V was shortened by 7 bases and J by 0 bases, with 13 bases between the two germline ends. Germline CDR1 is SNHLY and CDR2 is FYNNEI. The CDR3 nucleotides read TGTGCCAGCAAAATAGGAGGTAGCTCCTACAATGAGCAGTTCTTC. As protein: CASKIGGSSYNEQFF.

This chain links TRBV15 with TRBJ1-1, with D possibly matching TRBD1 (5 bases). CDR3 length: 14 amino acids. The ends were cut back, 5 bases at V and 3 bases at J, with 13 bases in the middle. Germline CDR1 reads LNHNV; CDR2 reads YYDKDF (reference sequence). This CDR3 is CATSLTRVDTEAFF. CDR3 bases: TGTGCCACCAGCCTTACCAGGGTTGACACTGAAGCTTTCTTT.

CDR3 coding DNA: TGTGCCAGCAGCTTAACAGGGGCCTACGAGCAGTACGTC. Its protein product is CASSLTGAYEQYV. This chain connects TRBV11-2 to TRBJ2-7; TRBD1 aligns across 7 bases. Unmatched junction bases numbered 0, after V lost 2 bases and J lost 2 bases. Germline CDR1 SGHAT, CDR2 FQNNGV. CDR3 length: 13 residues.

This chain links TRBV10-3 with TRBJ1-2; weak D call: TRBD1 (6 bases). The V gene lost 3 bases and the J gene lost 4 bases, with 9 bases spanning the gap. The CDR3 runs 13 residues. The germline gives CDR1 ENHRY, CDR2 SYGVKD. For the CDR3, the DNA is TGTGCCATCAGTGAAACAGGGAGCTATGGCTACACCTTC. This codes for CAISETGSYGYTF.

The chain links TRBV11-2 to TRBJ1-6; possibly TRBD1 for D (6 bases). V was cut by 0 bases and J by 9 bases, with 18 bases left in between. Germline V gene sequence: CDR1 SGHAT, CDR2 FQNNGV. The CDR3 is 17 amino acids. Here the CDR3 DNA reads TGTGCCAGCAGCTTAGATCGCGCGGCAGGGGCAGGTTCACCCCTCCACTTT. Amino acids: CASSLDRAAGAGSPLHF.